The clone carrying this T cell receptor (beta chain) was recorded a few times. Its antigen is unknown. Profiling that covered TCR beta VDJ and CDR3 relied on genomic DNA as its template. A single record per CDR3 protein comes from TCRdb applying MiXCR to the reads. Here the sample spans just over 450,000 distinct CDR3 sequences, approximately 33% being singletons. CD8+CD57+ cell expansion, shown by flow cytometry, had occurred in the patients selected for sequencing. Each patient had severe acquired aplastic anemia. There was no therapy given to any patient before the blood sampling took place. The CDR3 runs 14 residues. Trimming stripped 1 base from V and 2 bases from J, with 9 bases between. Germline CDR1 reads MNHNS; CDR2 reads SASEGT. The data belong to a study of CD8+CD57+ T cells in acquired aplastic anemia. Study-wide background: The mean DNA yield obtained from sorted CD4+ and CD8+ cells came to approximately 3 ug.

Whole-study findings and limits: Patients and controls had in common 25 to 30 CD8+ CDR3 sequences.

V gene TRBV6-1 combines with J gene TRBJ2-7; D is perhaps TRBD1 or TRBD2 (6 bases each). This receptor was identified in a human donor with aplastic anemia. The sample was sorted CD4+, CD8+, or CD8+CD57+ T cells (not recorded which) from PBMCs. The CDR3 sequence: CASSEVGGTYEQYF. CDR3 nucleotide sequence: TGTGCCAGCAGTGAAGTAGGGGGGACCTACGAGCAGTACTTC.